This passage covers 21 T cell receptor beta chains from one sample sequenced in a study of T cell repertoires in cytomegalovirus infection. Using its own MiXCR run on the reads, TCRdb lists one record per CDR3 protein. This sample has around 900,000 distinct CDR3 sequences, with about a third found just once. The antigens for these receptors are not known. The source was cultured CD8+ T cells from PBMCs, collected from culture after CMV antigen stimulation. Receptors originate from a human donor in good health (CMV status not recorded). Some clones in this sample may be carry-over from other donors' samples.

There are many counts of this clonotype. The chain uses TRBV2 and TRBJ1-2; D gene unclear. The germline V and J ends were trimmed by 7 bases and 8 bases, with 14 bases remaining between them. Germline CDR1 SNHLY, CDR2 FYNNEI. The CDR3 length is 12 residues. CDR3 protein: CASTFGGEGYTF. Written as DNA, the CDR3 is TGTGCCAGCACGTTTGGCGGGGAGGGCTACACCTTC.

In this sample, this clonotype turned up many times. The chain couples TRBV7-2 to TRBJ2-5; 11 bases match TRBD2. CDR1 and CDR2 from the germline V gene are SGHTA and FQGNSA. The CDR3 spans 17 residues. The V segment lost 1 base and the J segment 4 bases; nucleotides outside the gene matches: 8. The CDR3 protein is CASSLDSSGGTRETQYF. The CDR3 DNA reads TGTGCCAGCAGCTTAGACTCTAGCGGGGGGACTCGAGAGACCCAGTACTTC.

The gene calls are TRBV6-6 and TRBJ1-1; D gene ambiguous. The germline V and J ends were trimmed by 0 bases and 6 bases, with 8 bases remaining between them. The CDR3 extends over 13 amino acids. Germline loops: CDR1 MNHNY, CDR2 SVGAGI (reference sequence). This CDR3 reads CASSYSLLSEAFF. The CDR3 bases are TGTGCCAGCAGTTACTCCCTTCTGTCTGAAGCTTTCTTT.

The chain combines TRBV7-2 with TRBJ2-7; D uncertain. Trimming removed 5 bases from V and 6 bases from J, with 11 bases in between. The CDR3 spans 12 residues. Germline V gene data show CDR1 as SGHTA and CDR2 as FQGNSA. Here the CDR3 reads CASSREDVEQYF. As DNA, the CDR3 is TGTGCCAGCAGCCGCGAGGACGTCGAGCAGTACTTC.

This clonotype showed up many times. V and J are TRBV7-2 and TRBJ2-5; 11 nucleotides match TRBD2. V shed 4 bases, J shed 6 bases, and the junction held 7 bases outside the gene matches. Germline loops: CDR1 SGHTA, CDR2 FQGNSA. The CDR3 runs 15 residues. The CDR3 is CASSSLAGGHQTQYF. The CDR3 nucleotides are TGTGCCAGCAGCTCCTTAGCGGGGGGGCATCAGACCCAGTACTTC.

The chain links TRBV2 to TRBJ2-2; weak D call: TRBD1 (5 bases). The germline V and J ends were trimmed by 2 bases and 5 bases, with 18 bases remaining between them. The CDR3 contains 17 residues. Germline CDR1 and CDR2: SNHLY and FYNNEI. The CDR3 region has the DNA TGTGCCAGCAGTGAACCCTTGACAGAAACCGATACCGGGGAGCTGTTTTTT. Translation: CASSEPLTETDTGELFF.

CDR3 in amino acids: CASSFLAGRVEAFF. The CDR3 region has the DNA TGTGCCAGCAGTTTTCTGGCAGGGAGGGTTGAAGCTTTCTTT. J is TRBJ1-1 and V is TRBV28; the D gene is possibly TRBD1 (5 bases). The V end was cut by 3 bases, the J end by 7 bases, with 15 bases between. Per the germline V gene, CDR1 is MDHEN and CDR2 is SYDVKM. This CDR3 has 14 residues. Using reference TRBV28 and TRBJ1-1 for the parts outside the CDR3, the full variable domain is DVKVTQSSRYLVKRTGEKVFLECVQDMDHENMFWYRQDPGLGLRLIYFSYDVKMKEKGDIPEGYSVSREKKERFSLILESASTNQTSMYLCASSFLAGRVEAFFGQGTRLTVV.

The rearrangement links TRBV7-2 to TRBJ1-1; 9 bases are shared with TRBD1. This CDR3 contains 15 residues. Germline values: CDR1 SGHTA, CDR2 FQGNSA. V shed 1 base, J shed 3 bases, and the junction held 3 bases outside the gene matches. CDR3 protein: CASSLGGTGHTEAFF. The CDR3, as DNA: TGTGCCAGCAGCTTAGGCGGGACAGGGCACACTGAAGCTTTCTTT.

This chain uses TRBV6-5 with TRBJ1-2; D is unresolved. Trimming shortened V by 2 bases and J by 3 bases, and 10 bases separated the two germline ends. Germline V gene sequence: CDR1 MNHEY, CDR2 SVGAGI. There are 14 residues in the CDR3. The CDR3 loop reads CASSYLSDYYGYTF. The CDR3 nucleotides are TGTGCCAGCAGTTACCTCTCGGACTACTATGGCTACACCTTC.

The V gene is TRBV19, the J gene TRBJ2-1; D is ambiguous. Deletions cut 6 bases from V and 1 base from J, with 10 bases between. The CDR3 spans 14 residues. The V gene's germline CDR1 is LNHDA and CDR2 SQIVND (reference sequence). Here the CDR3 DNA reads TGTGCCAGTAGGGATCTAGAGTCCTACAATGAGCAGTTCTTC. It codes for CASRDLESYNEQFF.

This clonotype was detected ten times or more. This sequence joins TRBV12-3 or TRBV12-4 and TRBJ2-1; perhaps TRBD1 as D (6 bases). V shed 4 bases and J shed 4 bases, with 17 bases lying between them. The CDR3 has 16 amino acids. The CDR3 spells CASSSKPSDRYNEQFF. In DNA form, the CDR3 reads TGTGCCAGCAGTTCAAAGCCTTCGGACAGATACAATGAGCAGTTCTTC.

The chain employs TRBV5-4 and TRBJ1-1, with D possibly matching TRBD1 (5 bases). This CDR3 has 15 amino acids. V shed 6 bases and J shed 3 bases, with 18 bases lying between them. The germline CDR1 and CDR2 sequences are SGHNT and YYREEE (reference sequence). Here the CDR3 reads CASNAWGGSYTEAFF. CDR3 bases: TGTGCCAGCAATGCATGGGGGGGTAGTTACACTGAAGCTTTCTTT.

The CDR3 here is CASSATGGPYEGQYF. Written as DNA, the CDR3 is TGTGCCAGCAGTGCGACAGGGGGTCCGTACGAGGGGCAGTACTTC. The chain has TRBV27 and TRBJ2-7, with 9 bases aligning to TRBD1. With V trimmed by 5 bases and J by 9 bases, 14 bases remained unmatched. The germline CDR1 and CDR2 sequences are MNHEY and SMNVEV (reference sequence). The CDR3 is 15 amino acids.

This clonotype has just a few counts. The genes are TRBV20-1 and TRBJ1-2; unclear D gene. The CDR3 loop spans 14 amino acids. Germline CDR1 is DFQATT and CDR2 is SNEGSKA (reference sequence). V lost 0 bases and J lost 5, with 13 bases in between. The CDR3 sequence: CSARDARESYGYTF. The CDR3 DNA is TGCAGTGCTAGAGATGCCAGAGAGTCTTATGGCTACACCTTC.

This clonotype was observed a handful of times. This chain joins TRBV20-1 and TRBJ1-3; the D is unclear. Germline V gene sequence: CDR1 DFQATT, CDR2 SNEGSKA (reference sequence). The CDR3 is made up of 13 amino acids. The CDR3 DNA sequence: TGCAGCTGGGAAGGGAGCTCTGGAAACACCATATATTTT. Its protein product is CSWEGSSGNTIYF.

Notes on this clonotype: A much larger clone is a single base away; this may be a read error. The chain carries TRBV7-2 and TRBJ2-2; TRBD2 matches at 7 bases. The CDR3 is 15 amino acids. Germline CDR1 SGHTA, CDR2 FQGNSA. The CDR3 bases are TGTGTCAGCAGCGGGGACTTAGGCAACACCGGGGAGCTGTTTTTT. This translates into CVSSGDLGNTGELFF.

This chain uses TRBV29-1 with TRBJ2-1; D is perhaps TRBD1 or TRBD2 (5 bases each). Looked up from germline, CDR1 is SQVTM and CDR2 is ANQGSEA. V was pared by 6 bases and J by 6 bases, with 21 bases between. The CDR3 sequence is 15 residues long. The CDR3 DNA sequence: TGCAGCGTGTACCGGGACCCCGAACGTGGCAATGAGCAGTTCTTC. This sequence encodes CSVYRDPERGNEQFF.

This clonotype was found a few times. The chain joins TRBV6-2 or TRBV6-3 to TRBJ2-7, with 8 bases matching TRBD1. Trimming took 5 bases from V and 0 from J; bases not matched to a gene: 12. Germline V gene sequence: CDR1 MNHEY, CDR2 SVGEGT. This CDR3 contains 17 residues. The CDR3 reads CASSNQPGGQISYEQYV. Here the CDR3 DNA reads TGTGCCAGCAGTAACCAGCCAGGGGGCCAAATCTCCTACGAGCAGTACGTC.

In DNA, the CDR3 is TGTGCCAGCAGTGATTTAGACAACTTGGGGGACACCATATATTTT. It is translated as CASSDLDNLGDTIYF. This chain links TRBV2 with TRBJ1-3; a possible D gene is TRBD1 (5 bases). The CDR3 is 15 amino acids. Trimming took off 3 bases at V and 8 bases at J, with 17 bases between the two ends. Germline V gives CDR1 SNHLY, CDR2 FYNNEI.

The CDR3 here is CASSRGGTAKTDTQYF. The CDR3 DNA follows: TGTGCCAGCAGTCGCGGGGGGACAGCCAAAACAGATACGCAGTATTTT. J is TRBJ2-3 and V is TRBV28; weak D call: TRBD2 (8 bases). V gave up 5 bases and J gave up 3 bases, with 18 bases separating them. This CDR3 comprises 16 residues. Per the germline V gene, CDR1 is MDHEN and CDR2 is SYDVKM.

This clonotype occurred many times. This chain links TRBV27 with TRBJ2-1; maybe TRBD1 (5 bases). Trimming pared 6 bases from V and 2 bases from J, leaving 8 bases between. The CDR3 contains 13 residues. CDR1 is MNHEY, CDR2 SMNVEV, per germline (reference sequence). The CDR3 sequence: CASSLGAYNEQFF. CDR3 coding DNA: TGTGCCAGCAGCTTAGGGGCCTACAATGAGCAGTTCTTC.